This T cell receptor (beta chain) was sequenced for a study of T cell changes during pregnancy in multiple sclerosis. The repertoire was sequenced with immunoSEQ multiplex PCR; TCRdb's copy has only in-frame clones and lacks some. Found here are some 40,000 clones, approximately 92% of them singletons; the top ten hold roughly 29%. The CDR3 extends over 17 amino acids. Germline CDR1 reads MDHEN; CDR2 reads SYDVKM. V was pared by 5 bases and J by 1 base, with 20 bases between. The starting material was CD8+ T cells from peripheral blood mononuclear cells, obtained before pregnancy. The receptor was isolated from a female donor with multiple sclerosis, enrolled in a pregnancy study. The chain joins TRBV28 to TRBJ1-2; tentative D call: TRBD1 (5 bases). The CDR3 DNA is TGTGCCAGCAGTCTTGTTCTGGCTAGGGGCGGTAACTATGGCTACACCTTC. This codes for CASSLVLARGGNYGYTF.